These 30 T cell receptor beta chains originate from one sample sequenced in a study of a mutant IDH1 vaccine in newly diagnosed glioma. Antigen specificity for these receptors is unknown. The time point denotes: week 23, last vaccination. The content of each vaccine dose was 300 ug of mutant IDH1 20-mer peptide, and topical imiquimod accompanied it. Data came from immunoSEQ multiplex PCR; TCRdb stores just in-frame clones and leaves some out. The sample includes tens of thousands of clones, about 81% of them seen just once. The specimen comprised PBMCs, sampled from a glioma patient whose treatment included an IDH1 peptide vaccine. The receptors were sampled from a woman aged 40 to 55 with glioma. Some clones in this sample may be carry-over from other donors' samples.

The J gene is TRBJ2-5, the V gene TRBV15; no clear D gene. The V and J ends lost 3 bases and 3 bases respectively, with 14 bases between them. This CDR3 comprises 15 residues. The germline V gene has CDR1 LNHNV and CDR2 YYDKDF (reference sequence). The DNA of the CDR3 is TGTGCCACCAGCAGGGGTCGAACAGCCAAAGAGACCCAGTACTTC. Encoded protein: CATSRGRTAKETQYF.

The sample holds a few counts of this clone. This chain connects TRBV29-1 to TRBJ1-1; 8 nucleotides line up with TRBD1. The trim removed 7 bases at V and 4 bases at J, leaving 8 bases unmatched. CDR3 length equals 13 residues. The germline V gene encodes CDR1 SQVTM and CDR2 ANQGSEA. The chain's CDR3 is CSAATGEGTEAFF. In DNA, the CDR3 is TGCAGCGCTGCGACAGGGGAGGGCACTGAAGCTTTCTTT.

This chain connects TRBV30 to TRBJ2-1, with a possible D match to TRBD2 (5 bases). From germline, CDR1 is GTSNPN and CDR2 SVGIG (reference sequence). The CDR3 is made up of 18 amino acids. Trimming took off 0 bases at V and 4 bases at J, with 22 bases between the two ends. The CDR3 region has the DNA TGTGCCTGGAGTGTACTCTCAAGGCGGGCCCGCGTTTACAATGAGCAGTTCTTC. This encodes CAWSVLSRRARVYNEQFF.

The rearrangement links TRBV2 to TRBJ1-5, with 10 nucleotides matching TRBD1. Germline assignment: CDR1 SNHLY and CDR2 FYNNEI. The J segment lost 5 bases and the V segment lost 6 bases, leaving 4 bases of the junction unmatched. The CDR3 sequence is 14 residues long. CDR3 amino acids: CASRTDRGYQPQHF. Here the CDR3 DNA reads TGTGCCAGCAGGACGGACAGGGGGTATCAGCCCCAGCATTTT.

In this sample, this clone turned up a few times. The chain is built from TRBV10-1 and TRBJ1-1; D uncertain. The CDR3 spans 14 residues. V was pared by 0 bases and J by 7 bases, with 12 bases between. CDR1 WNHNN and CDR2 SYGVQD come from the germline V gene (reference sequence). Here the CDR3 reads CASSESVGQSEAFF. As DNA, the CDR3 is TGCGCCAGCAGTGAGTCAGTAGGGCAGAGTGAAGCTTTCTTT.

The genes are TRBV11-2 and TRBJ2-7, with TRBD1 identical over 11 bases. V lost 5 bases, J lost 2 bases, and 2 bases stayed unmatched. This CDR3 contains 14 residues. From germline, CDR1 is SGHAT and CDR2 FQNNGV. In DNA, the CDR3 is TGTGCCAGCAGCCGGGGACAGGGGGCCTACGAGCAGTACTTC. The encoded protein is CASSRGQGAYEQYF.

The chain has TRBV27 and TRBJ1-2; D unclear. This CDR3 spans 11 amino acids. Trimming removed 8 bases from V and 7 bases from J, with 11 bases in between. Germline lookup yields CDR1 MNHEY and CDR2 SMNVEV (reference sequence). The chain's CDR3 is CASSYRGGYTF. In nucleotides, the CDR3 is TGTGCCAGCTCTTACCGGGGTGGCTACACCTTC.

The rearrangement uses TRBV10-3 and TRBJ2-3; 8 bases fit TRBD2. This CDR3 has 15 amino acids. V was clipped by 5 bases and J by 3 bases; unmatched bases: 7. Germline V gene data show CDR1 as ENHRY and CDR2 as SYGVKD. The CDR3 region has the DNA TGTGCCATCAGTCCGGAGCGGGGGAGGACAGATACGCAGTATTTT. It translates to CAISPERGRTDTQYF.

The chain has TRBV6-1 and TRBJ1-4; D is uncertain. Germline loops: CDR1 MNHNS, CDR2 SASEGT. V was trimmed by 1 base and J by 6 bases, leaving 9 bases between them. The CDR3 loop spans 14 amino acids. CDR3 residues: CASSEVRPDEKLFF. The DNA of the CDR3 is TGTGCCAGCAGTGAAGTCAGGCCCGATGAAAAACTGTTTTTT.

V and J are TRBV27 and TRBJ2-7; 11 bases are a match to TRBD2. The ends lost 4 bases at V and 6 bases at J; junction bases unmatched: 5. This CDR3 is built from 14 residues. CDR1 and CDR2 (germline): MNHEY, SMNVEV (reference sequence). The CDR3 DNA reads TGTGCCAGCAGTTGGGGGACTAGCGGCGGCGAGCAGTACTTC. Residues: CASSWGTSGGEQYF.

V usage is TRBV7-2 and J usage is TRBJ1-2, with a possible D match to TRBD1 (5 bases). This CDR3 spans 14 amino acids. V shed 4 bases and J shed 5 bases, with 14 bases lying between them. Germline lookup yields CDR1 SGHTA and CDR2 FQGNSA. This CDR3 reads CASSSPRQLYGYTF. Written as DNA, the CDR3 is TGTGCCAGCAGCTCTCCTCGACAGCTTTATGGCTACACCTTC.

The chain employs TRBV27 and TRBJ2-7, with D possibly called TRBD1 or TRBD2 (5 bases each). Trimming took off 4 bases at V and 5 bases at J, with 18 bases between the two ends. The CDR3 sequence is 15 residues long. Germline V gene sequence: CDR1 MNHEY, CDR2 SMNVEV (reference sequence). The CDR3 bases are TGTGCCAGCAGTTACTCCGGGACGCCCTATGACGAGCAGTACTTC. Translation: CASSYSGTPYDEQYF.

The chain carries TRBV2 and TRBJ1-1, with TRBD1 matching 10 bases. V shed 5 bases and J 6 bases; nucleotides not matched to a gene: 6. Germline values: CDR1 SNHLY, CDR2 FYNNEI. The CDR3 contains 14 residues. CDR3: CASSKGQGIPEAFF. As DNA, the CDR3 is TGTGCCAGCAGTAAGGGACAGGGGATCCCTGAAGCTTTCTTT.

The V and J genes are TRBV9 and TRBJ1-4, with D maybe TRBD1 (5 bases). CDR1 and CDR2 from the germline V gene are SGDLS and YYNGEE. V gave up 2 bases and J gave up 3 bases, with 5 bases separating them. CDR3 length: 13 residues. CDR3 bases: TGTGCCAGCAGCGTGGGACCTAATGAAAAACTGTTTTTT. Protein: CASSVGPNEKLFF.

This chain joins TRBV5-1 and TRBJ2-5; D is undetermined. V shed 1 base and J shed 5 bases, with 6 bases lying between them. Germline lookup yields CDR1 SGHRS and CDR2 YFSETQ. The CDR3 has 12 amino acids. CDR3 nucleotide sequence: TGCGCCAGCAGCTTGTATGGGGAGACCCAGTACTTC. Amino acid sequence: CASSLYGETQYF. Full variable domain (remainder filled in from reference TRBV5-1 and TRBJ2-5): KAGVTQTPRYLIKTRGQQVTLSCSPISGHRSVSWYQQTPGQGLQFLFEYFSETQRNKGNFPGRFSGRQFSNSRSEMNVSTLELGDSALYLCASSLYGETQYFGPGTRLLVL.

V gene TRBV6-5 combines with J gene TRBJ2-2; tentative D call: TRBD2 (5 bases). With 7 bases removed from V and 13 bases from J, the gap between germline ends came to 19 bases. Germline V lookup: CDR1 MNHEY, CDR2 SVGAGI. The CDR3 covers 13 residues. CDR3 loop: CASTNHGGAGLFF. The CDR3 nucleotides read TGTGCCAGCACGAACCACGGAGGAGCCGGGCTGTTTTTT.

The chain joins TRBV7-9 to TRBJ1-6, with D hard to call. CDR1 is SEHNR and CDR2 is FQNEAQ in the germline V gene (reference sequence). V was pared by 0 bases and J by 8 bases, with 5 bases between. The CDR3 is made up of 13 amino acids. The CDR3 loop reads CASSLARDSPLHF. CDR3 bases: TGTGCCAGCAGCTTAGCGCGGGATTCACCCCTCCACTTT.

V and J are TRBV10-1 and TRBJ2-3; D ambiguous. The CDR3 consists of 13 residues. CDR1 is WNHNN and CDR2 is SYGVQD in the germline V gene (reference sequence). Trimming pared 0 bases from V and 6 bases from J, leaving 7 bases between. CDR3: CASSESRCDTQYF. The CDR3 DNA sequence: TGCGCCAGCAGTGAGTCGCGTTGTGATACGCAGTATTTT.

This clone was counted a single time. The chain employs TRBV7-9 and TRBJ2-1, with 7 bases identical to TRBD2. From germline, CDR1 is SEHNR and CDR2 FQNEAQ (reference sequence). V lost 5 bases and J lost 6; bases outside the gene matches: 13. The CDR3 sequence is 16 residues long. DNA of the CDR3: TGTGCCAGCAGCCCCCGGGGCGGGGGAGATTTCAATGAGCAGTTCTTC. It specifies CASSPRGGGDFNEQFF. Full variable domain (missing parts from reference TRBV7-9 and TRBJ2-1): DTGVSQNPRHKITKRGQNVTFRCDPISEHNRLYWYRQTLGQGPEFLTYFQNEAQLEKSRLLSDRFSAERPKGSFSTLEIQRTEQGDSAMYLCASSPRGGGDFNEQFFGPGTRLTVL.

The chain carries TRBV10-1 and TRBJ1-2, with D unresolved. The CDR3 sequence is 13 residues long. Germline V gives CDR1 WNHNN, CDR2 SYGVQD (reference sequence). V shed 5 bases and J shed 8 bases, with 15 bases lying between them. Here the CDR3 DNA reads TGCGCCAGCAGTAAGATTCGAGGCGAGGGCTACACCTTC. Protein: CASSKIRGEGYTF.

The genes are TRBV30 and TRBJ1-6; D not certain. Germline V lookup: CDR1 GTSNPN, CDR2 SVGIG (reference sequence). This CDR3 is built from 12 residues. V lost 2 bases and J 7 bases, leaving 6 bases between the germline ends. The CDR3 sequence is CAWSIENSPLHF. The DNA for the CDR3 is TGTGCCTGGAGTATAGAAAATTCACCCCTCCACTTT. Supplemented by reference TRBV30 and TRBJ1-6, the full variable domain reads SQTIHQWPATLVQPVGSPLSLECTVEGTSNPNLYWYRQAAGRGLQLLFYSVGIGQISSEVPQNLSASRPQDRQFILSSKKLLLSDSGFYLCAWSIENSPLHFGNGTRLTVT.

This chain connects TRBV4-3 to TRBJ2-7, with 9 bases fitting TRBD2. CDR1 is LGHNA, CDR2 YSLEER, per germline. The junction had 6 bases not matched to a gene; V was cut back by 0 bases and J by 3 bases. The CDR3 loop spans 16 amino acids. The CDR3 spells CASSQEASGADYEQYF. Written as DNA, the CDR3 is TGCGCCAGCAGCCAAGAGGCTAGCGGGGCGGACTACGAGCAGTACTTC.

V and J are TRBV4-3 and TRBJ1-6; TRBD1 agrees at 12 bases. The CDR3 length is 16 residues. Germline V gene sequence: CDR1 LGHNA, CDR2 YSLEER. V lost 1 base and J lost 12; bases outside the gene matches: 7. The CDR3 is CASSQGGTGGALPLHF. The CDR3, as DNA: TGCGCCAGCAGCCAAGGGGGGACAGGGGGCGCGTTACCCCTCCACTTT.

The chain joins TRBV7-9 to TRBJ2-5; the D call may be TRBD1 or TRBD2 (5 bases each). V was clipped by 2 bases and J by 4 bases, with 11 bases between them. Per the germline V gene, CDR1 is SEHNR and CDR2 is FQNEAQ (reference sequence). The CDR3 has 14 residues. CDR3 protein: CASSLFSGGETQYF. The CDR3 DNA reads TGTGCCAGCAGCTTATTTAGTGGGGGAGAGACCCAGTACTTC.

This clone was recorded only once. The genes are TRBV2 and TRBJ2-1; D unresolved. In germline, CDR1 is SNHLY, CDR2 FYNNEI. Between the trimmed V and J ends, which lost 2 bases and 6 bases, there was a span of 17 bases. CDR3 length: 16 residues. CDR3 amino acids: CASSETDLVAFNEQFF. The CDR3 nucleotides are TGTGCCAGCAGTGAAACCGACTTGGTGGCGTTCAATGAGCAGTTCTTC.

The chain is built from TRBV5-1 and TRBJ1-1; unclear D gene. This CDR3 has 17 amino acids. Germline CDR1 SGHRS, CDR2 YFSETQ. Trimming took off 1 base at V and 3 bases at J, with 19 bases between the two ends. The CDR3 nucleotides are TGCGCCAGCAGCTTGCGTGGAAATGGGCAGCTGCACACTGAAGCTTTCTTT. It translates to CASSLRGNGQLHTEAFF.

The V and J genes are TRBV19 and TRBJ2-1; 12 bases map to TRBD1. Trimming took 1 base from V and 0 from J; bases not matched to a gene: 7. The germline V gene has CDR1 LNHDA and CDR2 SQIVND (reference sequence). This CDR3 is 19 amino acids long. CDR3 loop: CASSIGGTGGFPSYNEQFF. The CDR3 DNA reads TGTGCCAGTAGTATAGGCGGGACAGGGGGCTTCCCCTCCTACAATGAGCAGTTCTTC.

As regards this clone: This specimen includes other DNA sequences encoding the same CDR3. This rearrangement joins TRBV2 to TRBJ2-7, with D unclear. V was pared by 2 bases and J by 3 bases, with 2 bases between. Germline V gene sequence: CDR1 SNHLY, CDR2 FYNNEI. The CDR3 extends over 11 amino acids. DNA for the CDR3: TGTGCCAGCAGTGAATACTACGAGCAGTACTTC. Protein product: CASSEYYEQYF.

The V and J genes are TRBV2 and TRBJ1-5, with TRBD1 matching 10 bases. The CDR3 runs 13 residues. CDR1 and CDR2 (germline): SNHLY, FYNNEI. With 7 bases clipped from V and 7 bases from J, the junction kept 4 bases outside the gene matches. The CDR3 loop is CASTPDRGQPQHF. In DNA form, the CDR3 reads TGTGCCAGCACTCCGGACAGGGGGCAGCCCCAGCATTTT.

J is TRBJ2-5 and V is TRBV6-5; D unresolved. Germline CDR1 reads MNHEY; CDR2 reads SVGAGI. Trimming stripped 5 bases from V and 13 bases from J, with 20 bases between. The CDR3 runs to 13 residues. The CDR3 sequence is CASSQEFPGARYF. The CDR3 nucleotides read TGTGCCAGCAGTCAGGAGTTCCCGGGCGCTCGGTACTTC.